The 32 T cell receptor beta chains in this list originate from one sample, sequenced in a study of blood T cells in healthy people across ages. For the second PCR, which ran for roughly 6 to 12 cycles, a sample-barcoded 5' primer and a J-beta primer mix were used. TCRdb used MiXCR to reprocess the 5' RACE reads, holding one entry per CDR3 protein. The sample shows approximately 880,000 distinct CDR3 sequences, about 48% of them seen only once. Sequencing was performed on blood. The receptors were sampled from a young man in good health.

This rearrangement joins TRBV7-9 to TRBJ1-4; D is possibly TRBD1 (5 bases). Trimming removed 2 bases from V and 8 bases from J, with 9 bases in between. Germline V gene lookup returns CDR1 SEHNR and CDR2 FQNEAQ (reference sequence). This CDR3 region has 13 residues. In DNA, the CDR3 is TGTGCCAGCAGCTTAAGGGGAGGCGAAAAACTGTTTTTT. It encodes CASSLRGGEKLFF.

This clonotype was seen a handful of times. The chain is built from TRBV12-3 or TRBV12-4 and TRBJ2-1, with 11 bases lining up with TRBD2. The CDR3 length is 17 residues. V gave up 6 bases and J gave up 0 bases; unmatched junction bases: 7. The CDR3 protein is CASRASGGPLSYNEQFF. CDR3 DNA: TGTGCCAGCAGGGCTAGCGGGGGGCCCCTCTCCTACAATGAGCAGTTCTTC.

In this sample, this clonotype turned up many times. V is TRBV7-2 and J is TRBJ2-3, with 9 bases fitting TRBD2. In germline, CDR1 is SGHTA, CDR2 FQGNSA. The junction had 5 bases not matched to a gene; V was cut back by 5 bases and J by 5 bases. The CDR3 loop spans 14 amino acids. The CDR3 DNA sequence: TGTGCCAGCAGCAGCATAGCGGGGGAAGATACGCAGTATTTT. Protein product: CASSSIAGEDTQYF. The whole variable domain, filled in from reference TRBV7-2 and TRBJ2-3, reads GAGVSQSPSNKVTEKGKDVELRCDPISGHTALYWYRQSLGQGLEFLIYFQGNSAPDKSGLPSDRFSAERTGGSVSTLTIQRTQQEDSAVYLCASSSIAGEDTQYFGPGTRLTVL.

This clonotype was counted a single time. The chain combines TRBV20-1 with TRBJ2-3, with 7 nucleotides matching TRBD2. Germline CDR1 is DFQATT and CDR2 is SNEGSKA (reference sequence). The V segment lost 5 bases and the J segment 0 bases; nucleotides outside the gene matches: 5. This CDR3 region has 14 residues. The CDR3 nucleotides read TGCAGTGCTTCCCGACTAGCTAGCACAGATACGCAGTATTTT. It encodes CSASRLASTDTQYF.

This chain joins TRBV7-9 and TRBJ2-6, with D perhaps matching TRBD2 (6 bases). The ends were cut back, 0 bases at V and 0 bases at J, with 9 bases in the middle. CDR1 is SEHNR and CDR2 is FQNEAQ in the germline V gene (reference sequence). CDR3 length: 17 amino acids. DNA for the CDR3: TGTGCCAGCAGCTTAGCTGGCGGGATCTCTGGGGCCAACGTCCTGACTTTC. Protein product: CASSLAGGISGANVLTF.

This chain connects TRBV6-1 to TRBJ2-3, with 9 bases fitting TRBD1. V was pared by 6 bases and J by 4 bases, with 5 bases of the junction left unmatched. CDR1 is MNHNS and CDR2 is SASEGT in the germline V gene. The CDR3 spans 14 residues. The CDR3 DNA reads TGTGCCAGCAGCAACAGGGGGCCCGCAGATACGCAGTATTTT. Amino acid sequence: CASSNRGPADTQYF.

The rearrangement uses TRBV27 and TRBJ2-7; 12 nucleotides align to TRBD2. CDR1 is MNHEY, CDR2 SMNVEV, per germline (reference sequence). The CDR3 consists of 17 residues. V lost 5 bases to trimming and J lost 4 bases; unmatched junction nucleotides: 12. The DNA for the CDR3 is TGTGCCAGCAGTCCCCGGACTAGCGGGGTCCTCGGGTACGAGCAGTACTTC. It yields the protein CASSPRTSGVLGYEQYF.

In the case of this clonotype: A read error may be the cause here, since a much bigger clone is one base away. The chain uses TRBV29-1 and TRBJ2-3, with D possibly matching TRBD1 (5 bases). Germline V gene lookup returns CDR1 SQVTM and CDR2 ANQGSEA. CDR3 length: 13 residues. In DNA form, the CDR3 reads TGCGGCGCCGATACAGGATACACAGATACGCAGTATTTT. It translates to CGADTGYTDTQYF.

This clonotype was seen a handful of times. The chain links TRBV9 to TRBJ1-5; D gene uncertain. Per the germline V gene, CDR1 is SGDLS and CDR2 is YYNGEE. The CDR3 runs to 14 residues. The V end lost 0 bases, the J end lost 3 bases, and 7 bases lay between the germline ends. The CDR3 DNA sequence: TGTGCCAGCAGCGTAGTTCCCTCCAATCAGCCCCAGCATTTT. Protein product: CASSVVPSNQPQHF.

This clonotype appeared a few times. The CDR3 sequence: CASSQEYGIQQPQHF. CDR3 nucleotides: TGCGCCAGCAGCCAAGAATATGGAATTCAACAGCCCCAGCATTTT. The J gene is TRBJ1-5, the V gene TRBV4-3, with no clear D. Germline CDR1 reads LGHNA; CDR2 reads YSLEER. This CDR3 has 15 residues. Trimming removed 0 bases from V and 7 bases from J, with 13 bases in between.

This clonotype was recorded only once. The V call is TRBV24-1, the J call TRBJ2-7, with 11 nucleotides matching TRBD2. The CDR3 length is 15 residues. CDR1 is KGHDR and CDR2 is SFDVKD in the germline V gene. V lost 4 bases, J lost 6 bases, and 7 bases stayed unmatched. The CDR3 here is CATSDSRLAGGEQYF. The CDR3 nucleotides are TGTGCCACCAGTGACAGCCGCCTAGCGGGGGGCGAGCAGTACTTC.

V usage is TRBV6-6 and J usage is TRBJ2-1, with no clear D. V was cut by 2 bases and J by 0 bases, with 11 bases left in between. This CDR3 region has 16 residues. CDR1 is MNHNY, CDR2 SVGAGI, per germline (reference sequence). CDR3 DNA sequence: TGTGCCAGCAGTTACCCTTTACAGAGCTCCTACAATGAGCAGTTCTTC. It is translated as CASSYPLQSSYNEQFF.

The gene calls are TRBV28 and TRBJ2-5; a possible D gene is TRBD2 (6 bases). In germline, CDR1 is MDHEN, CDR2 SYDVKM. V lost 3 bases, J lost 3 bases, and 20 bases lay in between. The CDR3 spans 17 residues. The CDR3 loop reads CASSFIKAGLAKETQYF. CDR3 sequence (DNA): TGTGCCAGCAGTTTTATAAAGGCGGGGCTTGCGAAAGAGACCCAGTACTTC.

There are many counts of this clonotype. This chain connects TRBV6-2 or TRBV6-3 to TRBJ2-1; 10 nucleotides line up with TRBD1. CDR1 MNHEY and CDR2 SVGEGT come from the germline V gene. J was trimmed by 6 bases and V by 2 bases; bases with no gene match: 7. The CDR3 has 16 residues. The CDR3 protein is CASSYPRDRGSNEQFF. The CDR3 region has the DNA TGTGCCAGCAGTTACCCCCGGGACAGGGGAAGCAATGAGCAGTTCTTC.

This clonotype was counted between two and nine times. The chain is built from TRBV4-1 and TRBJ2-7; unclear D gene. CDR3 size: 15 residues. The V end lost 0 bases, the J end lost 3 bases, and 12 bases lay between the germline ends. Germline V gives CDR1 MGHRA, CDR2 YSYEKL. The CDR3 loop is CASSQEVWIYYEQYF. DNA for the CDR3: TGCGCCAGCAGCCAAGAAGTTTGGATCTACTACGAGCAGTACTTC.

The V gene is TRBV11-1, the J gene TRBJ2-5; D remains ambiguous. This CDR3 region has 16 residues. Deletions cut 1 base from V and 11 bases from J, with 23 bases between. Germline V CDR1 and CDR2: SGHAT, FQDESV (reference sequence). The CDR3 sequence: CASSLEGALSYNEQYF. CDR3 in DNA: TGTGCCAGCAGCTTAGAAGGTGCCCTTTCCTACAATGAGCAGTACTTC.

This clonotype was counted only a few times. The V gene is TRBV20-1, the J gene TRBJ2-3, with D hard to call. Trimming removed 6 bases from V and 6 bases from J, with 25 bases in between. The CDR3 has 16 residues. Germline V lookup: CDR1 DFQATT, CDR2 SNEGSKA (reference sequence). CDR3 nucleotide sequence: TGCAGTGCAACGCCCCCCGGGCCCAAAATAACGGATACGCAGTATTTT. It is translated as CSATPPGPKITDTQYF.

This clonotype was seen a handful of times. This chain joins TRBV12-3 or TRBV12-4 and TRBJ2-5; 9 bases are shared with TRBD2. The junction had 5 bases not matched to a gene; V was cut back by 5 bases and J by 4 bases. The CDR3 extends over 14 amino acids. This chain's CDR3 is CASSKRAGGETQYF. Written as DNA, the CDR3 is TGTGCCAGCAGTAAACGAGCGGGGGGAGAGACCCAGTACTTC.

The gene calls are TRBV30 and TRBJ2-3; 9 bases match TRBD1. The J segment lost 3 bases and the V segment lost 4 bases, leaving 5 bases of the junction unmatched. The germline V gene encodes CDR1 GTSNPN and CDR2 SVGIG (reference sequence). This CDR3 is 14 amino acids long. The CDR3 coding sequence is TGTGCCTGGAACAGGGGGCGTGCGACAGATACGCAGTATTTT. Its translation: CAWNRGRATDTQYF.

This sequence joins TRBV28 and TRBJ1-2; D is perhaps TRBD1 (5 bases). Trimming removed 6 bases from V and 5 bases from J, with 19 bases in between. CDR3 length equals 15 residues. The germline gives CDR1 MDHEN, CDR2 SYDVKM. CDR3 sequence reads: CASRRATGVKYGYTF. The CDR3 DNA sequence: TGTGCCAGCAGGCGTGCGACGGGGGTAAAATATGGCTACACCTTC.

The V gene is TRBV6-2 or TRBV6-3, the J gene TRBJ1-4; D is ambiguous. Trimming cost V 5 bases and J 6 bases, with 4 bases left between them. The CDR3 spans 11 residues. Per germline, CDR1 MNHEY and CDR2 SVGEGT. The CDR3 region is CASSGYEKLFF. The CDR3, as DNA: TGTGCCAGCAGTGGATATGAAAAACTGTTTTTT.

The genes are TRBV6-1 and TRBJ1-5, with D possibly being TRBD1 (5 bases). The V end was cut by 4 bases, the J end by 0 bases, with 10 bases between. Germline values: CDR1 MNHNS, CDR2 SASEGT. There are 15 residues in the CDR3. CDR3 amino acids: CASSGMGGSNQPQHF. CDR3 sequence (DNA): TGTGCCAGCAGTGGAATGGGGGGTAGCAATCAGCCCCAGCATTTT.

This clonotype was detected a few times. V gene TRBV11-2 combines with J gene TRBJ2-3; the D gene is possibly TRBD2 (5 bases). Trimming pared 0 bases from V and 1 base from J, leaving 11 bases between. This CDR3 contains 16 residues. CDR1 SGHAT and CDR2 FQNNGV come from the germline V gene. CDR3 DNA sequence: TGTGCCAGCAGCTTAGATCGGCGGGCGGGCACAGATACGCAGTATTTT. This sequence encodes CASSLDRRAGTDTQYF.

The chain joins TRBV6-5 to TRBJ1-1; the D gene is possibly TRBD1 (5 bases). The germline CDR1 and CDR2 sequences are MNHEY and SVGAGI. Between the trimmed V and J ends, which lost 5 bases and 6 bases, there was a span of 13 bases. This CDR3 has 13 amino acids. CDR3 amino acids: CASSVYDSSEAFF. The CDR3 DNA is TGTGCCAGCAGTGTGTATGACAGCTCTGAAGCTTTCTTT.

This clonotype was detected a few times. The chain couples TRBV14 to TRBJ2-1, with 9 bases lining up with TRBD1. The CDR3 totals 14 residues. The ends lost 5 bases at V and 7 bases at J; junction bases unmatched: 6. Germline V gene data show CDR1 as SGHDN and CDR2 as FVKESK. CDR3 nucleotides: TGTGCCAGCAGCGCCGGGACAGGGATGAATGAGCAGTTCTTC. It translates to CASSAGTGMNEQFF.

The sample holds a few counts of this clonotype. The V and J genes are TRBV5-1 and TRBJ2-3, with TRBD2 matching over 10 bases. J was trimmed by 4 bases and V by 5 bases; bases with no gene match: 10. The germline gives CDR1 SGHRS, CDR2 YFSETQ. This CDR3 spans 16 amino acids. CDR3 in DNA: TGCGCCAGCAGACCCCAACTAGCGGGGAGCGCAGATACGCAGTATTTT. This translates into CASRPQLAGSADTQYF.

The chain is built from TRBV20-1 and TRBJ2-5, with D maybe TRBD2 (5 bases). Germline-derived CDR1 and CDR2 are DFQATT and SNEGSKA (reference sequence). CDR3 length: 15 amino acids. With 1 base removed from V and 4 bases from J, the gap between germline ends came to 16 bases. DNA for the CDR3: TGCAGTGCTAGAGCCCCCAAAACTAGAGTAGAGACCCAGTACTTC. Amino acids: CSARAPKTRVETQYF.

The V call is TRBV4-1, the J call TRBJ1-5; D ambiguous. Trimming removed 0 bases at V and 9 bases at J, with 12 bases between. Looked up from germline, CDR1 is MGHRA and CDR2 is YSYEKL. The CDR3 length is 14 residues. The CDR3 DNA is TGCGCCAGCAGCCAAGATCCGGGAATGGGGCCCCAGCATTTT. It specifies CASSQDPGMGPQHF.

The rearrangement uses TRBV7-9 and TRBJ2-4; no firm D call. The better agreement between TRBJ2-7 and the DNA end casts doubt on the J call. CDR1 and CDR2 (germline): SEHNR, FQNEAQ (reference sequence). This CDR3 region has 14 residues. CDR3 loop: CASSHPNRPYEQYF. DNA for the CDR3: TGTGCCAGCAGCCACCCTAACCGTCCCTACGAGCAGTACTTC.

The genes are TRBV7-8 and TRBJ2-3; D possibly corresponds to TRBD2 (6 bases). The germline gives CDR1 SGHVS, CDR2 FQNEAQ. Trimming cost V 5 bases and J 6 bases, with 18 bases left between them. This CDR3 is 15 amino acids long. CDR3 bases: TGTGCCAGCAGCCGGAGGGGCGGGGCCTTTGATACGCAGTATTTT. As protein: CASSRRGGAFDTQYF.

The J gene is TRBJ2-3, the V gene TRBV10-3; no clear D. The CDR3 consists of 16 residues. Germline lookup yields CDR1 ENHRY and CDR2 SYGVKD. V was cut by 0 bases and J by 1 base, with 11 bases left in between. As DNA, the CDR3 is TGTGCCATCAGTGAGTCGCCCGGCCGAGGCACAGATACGCAGTATTTT. Translated: CAISESPGRGTDTQYF.

A word on this clonotype: Relative to the germline gene, one junction end is altered; a read error may explain this. The V gene is TRBV19, the J gene TRBJ2-1, with TRBD2 as a possible D gene (7 bases). The CDR3 length is 14 residues. Germline CDR1 reads LNHDA; CDR2 reads SQIVND (reference sequence). The CDR3 reads CASRDGGPTDEQFF. Written as DNA, the CDR3 is TGCGCCAGTAGGGACGGGGGGCCTACGGATGAGCAGTTCTTC.